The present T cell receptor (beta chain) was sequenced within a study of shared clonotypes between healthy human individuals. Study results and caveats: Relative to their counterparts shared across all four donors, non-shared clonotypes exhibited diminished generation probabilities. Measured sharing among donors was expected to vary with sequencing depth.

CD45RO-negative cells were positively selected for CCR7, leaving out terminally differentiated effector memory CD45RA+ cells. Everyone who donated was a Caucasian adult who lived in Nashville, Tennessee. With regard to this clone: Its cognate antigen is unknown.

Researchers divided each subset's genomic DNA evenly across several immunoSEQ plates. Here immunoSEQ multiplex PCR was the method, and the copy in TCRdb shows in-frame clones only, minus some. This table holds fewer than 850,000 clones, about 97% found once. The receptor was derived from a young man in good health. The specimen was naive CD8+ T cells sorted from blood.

The CDR3 region is CASSTRTSGKNEQFF. The CDR3 DNA follows: TGTGCCAGCAGCACACGGACTAGCGGGAAGAATGAGCAGTTCTTC. The J gene is TRBJ2-1, the V gene TRBV7-9; 12 nucleotides agree with TRBD2. With 5 bases clipped from V and 7 bases from J, the junction kept 6 bases outside the gene matches. The CDR3 sequence is 15 residues long. Looked up from germline, CDR1 is SEHNR and CDR2 is FQNEAQ (reference sequence).